The entry below gives a single TCR beta chain sequence along with its context. This entry is derived from a study of blood T cell repertoires in COVID-19. This CDR3 is 12 amino acids long. V was shortened by 1 base and J by 12 bases, with 10 bases between the two germline ends. Germline lookup yields CDR1 SEHNR and CDR2 FQNEAQ (reference sequence). Sequencing was performed with immunoSEQ multiplex PCR; in TCRdb, only in-frame clones are kept and a portion is missing. The repertoire holds 390,000 or so clones, with more than 80% as singletons. Material: peripheral blood. The V gene is TRBV7-9, the J gene TRBJ1-5; the D is unclear. The sequence derives from a young woman with active or convalescent COVID-19. The CDR3 sequence: CASSLEDGLQHF. CDR3 in DNA: TGTGCCAGCAGCTTAGAAGATGGCCTCCAGCATTTT.